This T cell receptor (beta chain) was identified during a study of OX40 agonist ivuxolimab in advanced cancers. About the research overall: From roughly 20 to 90 years was the age range, with a mean of approximately 63 years, and about 83% were male.

CDR1 and CDR2 from the germline V gene are MGHRA and YSYEKL. There are 19 residues in the CDR3. Trimming removed 4 bases from V and 0 bases from J; junction bases left unmatched: 18. Only in-frame clones appear in the TCRdb table, and some are missing; sequencing was by immunoSEQ multiplex PCR. The profile shows about 80,000 clones, 86% of them singletons. Blood got drawn at baseline, again on cycle 4 day 1, and then on cycle 7 day 1. The TCR sequence derives from an adult with an advanced solid tumor such as melanoma, head and neck, liver or kidney cancer. The chain is built from TRBV4-1 and TRBJ2-7, with 7 bases that match TRBD1. The sample was CD4+ or CD8+ T cells sorted from blood, taken in a trial of the OX40 agonist ivuxolimab. In nucleotides, the CDR3 is TGCGCCAGCAGCCGGACTGCGGAACAGGGGTCTTTACTCTCCTACGAGCAGTACTTC. Amino acids: CASSRTAEQGSLLSYEQYF.